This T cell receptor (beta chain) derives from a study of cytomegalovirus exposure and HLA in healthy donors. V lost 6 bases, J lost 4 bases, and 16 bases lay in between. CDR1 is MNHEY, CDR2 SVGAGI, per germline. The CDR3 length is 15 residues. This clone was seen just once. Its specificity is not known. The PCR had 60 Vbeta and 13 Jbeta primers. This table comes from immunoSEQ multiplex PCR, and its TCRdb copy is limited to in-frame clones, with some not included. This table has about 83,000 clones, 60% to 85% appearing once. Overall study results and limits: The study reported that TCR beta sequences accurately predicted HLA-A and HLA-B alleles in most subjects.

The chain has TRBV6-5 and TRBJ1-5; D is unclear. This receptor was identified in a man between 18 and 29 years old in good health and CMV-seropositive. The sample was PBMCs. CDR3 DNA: TGTGCCAGCAGCCCCTTACGGGGTCGAAATCAGCCCCAGCATTTT. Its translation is CASSPLRGRNQPQHF.